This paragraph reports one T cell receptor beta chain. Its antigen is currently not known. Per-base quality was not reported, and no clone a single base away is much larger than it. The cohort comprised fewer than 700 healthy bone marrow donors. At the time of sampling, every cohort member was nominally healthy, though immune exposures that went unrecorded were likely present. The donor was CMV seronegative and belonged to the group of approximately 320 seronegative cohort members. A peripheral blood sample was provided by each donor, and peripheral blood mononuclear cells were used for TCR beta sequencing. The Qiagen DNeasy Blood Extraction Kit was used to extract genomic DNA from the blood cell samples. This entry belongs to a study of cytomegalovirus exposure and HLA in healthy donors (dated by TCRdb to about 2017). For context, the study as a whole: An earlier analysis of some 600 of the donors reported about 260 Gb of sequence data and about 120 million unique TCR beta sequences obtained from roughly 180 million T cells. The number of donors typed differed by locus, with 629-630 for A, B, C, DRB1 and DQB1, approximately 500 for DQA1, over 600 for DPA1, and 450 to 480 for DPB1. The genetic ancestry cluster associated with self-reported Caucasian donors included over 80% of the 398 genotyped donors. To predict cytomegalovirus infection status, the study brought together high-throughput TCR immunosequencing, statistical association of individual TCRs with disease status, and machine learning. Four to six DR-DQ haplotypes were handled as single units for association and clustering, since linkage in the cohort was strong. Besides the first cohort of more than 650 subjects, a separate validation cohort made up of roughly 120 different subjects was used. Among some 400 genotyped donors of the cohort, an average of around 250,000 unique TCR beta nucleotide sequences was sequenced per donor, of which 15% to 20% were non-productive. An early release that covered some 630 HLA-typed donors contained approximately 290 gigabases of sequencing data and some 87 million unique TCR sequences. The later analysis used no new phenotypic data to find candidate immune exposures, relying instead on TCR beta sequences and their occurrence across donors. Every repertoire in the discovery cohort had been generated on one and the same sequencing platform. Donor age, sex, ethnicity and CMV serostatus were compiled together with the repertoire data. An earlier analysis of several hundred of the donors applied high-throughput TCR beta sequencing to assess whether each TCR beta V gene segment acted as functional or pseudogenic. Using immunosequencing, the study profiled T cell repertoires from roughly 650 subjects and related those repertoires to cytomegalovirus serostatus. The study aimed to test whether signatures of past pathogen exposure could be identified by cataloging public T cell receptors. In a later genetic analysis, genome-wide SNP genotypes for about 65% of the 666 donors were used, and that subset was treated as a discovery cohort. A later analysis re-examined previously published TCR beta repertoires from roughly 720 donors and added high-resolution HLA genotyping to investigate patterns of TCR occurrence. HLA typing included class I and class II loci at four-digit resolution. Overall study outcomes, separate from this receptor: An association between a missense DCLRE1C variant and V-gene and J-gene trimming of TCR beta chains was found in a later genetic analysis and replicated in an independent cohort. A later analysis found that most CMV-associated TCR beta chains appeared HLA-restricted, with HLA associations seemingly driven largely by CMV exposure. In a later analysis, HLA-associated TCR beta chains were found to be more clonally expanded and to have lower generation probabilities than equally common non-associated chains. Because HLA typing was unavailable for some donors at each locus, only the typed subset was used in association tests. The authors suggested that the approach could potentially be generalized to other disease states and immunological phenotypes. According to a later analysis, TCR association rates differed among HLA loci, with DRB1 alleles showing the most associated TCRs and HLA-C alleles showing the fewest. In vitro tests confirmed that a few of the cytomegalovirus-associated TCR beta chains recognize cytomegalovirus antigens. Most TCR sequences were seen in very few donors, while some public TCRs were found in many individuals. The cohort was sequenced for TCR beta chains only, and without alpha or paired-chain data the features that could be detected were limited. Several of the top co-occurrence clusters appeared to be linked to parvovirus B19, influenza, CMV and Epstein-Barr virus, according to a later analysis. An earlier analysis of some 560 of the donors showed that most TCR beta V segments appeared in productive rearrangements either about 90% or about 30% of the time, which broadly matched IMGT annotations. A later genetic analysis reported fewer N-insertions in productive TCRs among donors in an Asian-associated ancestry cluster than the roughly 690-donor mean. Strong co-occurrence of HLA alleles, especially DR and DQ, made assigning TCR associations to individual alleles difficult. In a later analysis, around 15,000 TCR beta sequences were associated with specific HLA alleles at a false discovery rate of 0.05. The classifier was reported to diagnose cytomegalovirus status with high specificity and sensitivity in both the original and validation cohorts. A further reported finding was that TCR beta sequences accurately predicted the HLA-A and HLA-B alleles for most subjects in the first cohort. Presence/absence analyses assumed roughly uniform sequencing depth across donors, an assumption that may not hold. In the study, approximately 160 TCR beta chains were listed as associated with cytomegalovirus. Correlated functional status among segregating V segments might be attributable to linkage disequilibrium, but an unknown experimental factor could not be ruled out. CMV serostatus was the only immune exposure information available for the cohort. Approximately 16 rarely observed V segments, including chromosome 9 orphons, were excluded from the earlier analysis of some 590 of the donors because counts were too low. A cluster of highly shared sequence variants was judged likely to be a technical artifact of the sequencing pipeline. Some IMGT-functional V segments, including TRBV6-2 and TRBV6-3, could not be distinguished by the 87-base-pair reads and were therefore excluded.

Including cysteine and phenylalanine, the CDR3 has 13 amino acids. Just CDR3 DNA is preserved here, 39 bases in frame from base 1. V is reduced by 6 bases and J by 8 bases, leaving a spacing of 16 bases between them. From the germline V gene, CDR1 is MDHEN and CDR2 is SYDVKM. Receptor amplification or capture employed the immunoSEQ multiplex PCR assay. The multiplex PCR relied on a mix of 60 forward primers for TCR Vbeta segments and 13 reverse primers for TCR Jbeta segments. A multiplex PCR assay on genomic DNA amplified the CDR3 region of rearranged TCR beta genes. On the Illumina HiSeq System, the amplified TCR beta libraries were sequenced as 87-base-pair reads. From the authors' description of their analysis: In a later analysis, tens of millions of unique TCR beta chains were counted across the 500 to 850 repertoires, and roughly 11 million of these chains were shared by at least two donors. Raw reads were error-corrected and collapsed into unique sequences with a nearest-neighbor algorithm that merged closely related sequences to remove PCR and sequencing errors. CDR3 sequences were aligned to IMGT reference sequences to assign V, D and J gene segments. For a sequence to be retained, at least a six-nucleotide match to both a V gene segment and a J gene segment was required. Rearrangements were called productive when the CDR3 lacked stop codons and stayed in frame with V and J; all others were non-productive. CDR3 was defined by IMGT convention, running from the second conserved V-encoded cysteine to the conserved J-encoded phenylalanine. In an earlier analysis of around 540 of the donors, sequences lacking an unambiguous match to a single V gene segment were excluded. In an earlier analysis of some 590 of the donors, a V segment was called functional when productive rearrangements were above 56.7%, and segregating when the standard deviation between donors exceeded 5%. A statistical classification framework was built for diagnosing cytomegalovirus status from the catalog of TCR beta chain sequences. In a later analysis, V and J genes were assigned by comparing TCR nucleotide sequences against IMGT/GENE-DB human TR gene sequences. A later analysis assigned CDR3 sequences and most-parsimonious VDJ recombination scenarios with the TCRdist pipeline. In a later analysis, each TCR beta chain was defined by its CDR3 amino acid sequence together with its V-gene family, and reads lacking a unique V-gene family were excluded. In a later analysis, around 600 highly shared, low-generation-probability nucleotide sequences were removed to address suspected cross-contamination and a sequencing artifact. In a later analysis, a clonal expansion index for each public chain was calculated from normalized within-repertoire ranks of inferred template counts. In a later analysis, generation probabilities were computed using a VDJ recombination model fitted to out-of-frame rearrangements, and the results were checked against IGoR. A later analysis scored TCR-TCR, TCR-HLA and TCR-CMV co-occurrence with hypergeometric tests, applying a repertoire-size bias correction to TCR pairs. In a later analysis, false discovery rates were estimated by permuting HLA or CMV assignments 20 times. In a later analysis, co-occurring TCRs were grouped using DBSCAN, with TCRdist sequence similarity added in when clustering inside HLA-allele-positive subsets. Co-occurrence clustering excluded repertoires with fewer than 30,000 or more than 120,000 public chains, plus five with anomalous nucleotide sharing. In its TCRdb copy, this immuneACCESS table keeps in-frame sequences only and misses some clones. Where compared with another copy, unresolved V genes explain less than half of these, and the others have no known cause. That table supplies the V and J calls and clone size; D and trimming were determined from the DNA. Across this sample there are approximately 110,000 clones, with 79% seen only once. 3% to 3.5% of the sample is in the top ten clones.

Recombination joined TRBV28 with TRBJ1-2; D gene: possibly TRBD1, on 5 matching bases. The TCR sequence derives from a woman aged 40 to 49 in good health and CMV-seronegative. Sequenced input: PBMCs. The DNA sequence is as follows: TGTGCCAGCAGGATCCCGGGGGATCGAGGCTACACCTTC. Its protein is CASRIPGDRGYTF.